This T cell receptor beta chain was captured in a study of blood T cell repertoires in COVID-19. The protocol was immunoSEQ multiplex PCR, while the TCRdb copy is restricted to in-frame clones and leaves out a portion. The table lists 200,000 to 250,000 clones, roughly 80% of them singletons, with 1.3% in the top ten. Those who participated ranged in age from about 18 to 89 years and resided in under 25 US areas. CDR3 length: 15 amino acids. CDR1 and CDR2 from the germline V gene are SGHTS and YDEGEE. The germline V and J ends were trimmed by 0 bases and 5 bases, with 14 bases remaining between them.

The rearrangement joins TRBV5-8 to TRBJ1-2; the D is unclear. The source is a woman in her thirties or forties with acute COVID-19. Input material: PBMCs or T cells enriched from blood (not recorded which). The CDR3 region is CASSLVGRLGYGYTF. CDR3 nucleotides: TGTGCCAGCAGCTTGGTCGGAAGACTAGGGTATGGCTACACCTTC.